This is a list of T cell receptor beta chains from one sample in a study of blood T cell repertoires in COVID-19. This table comes from immunoSEQ multiplex PCR, and its TCRdb copy is limited to in-frame clones, with some not included. The sample has about 380,000 clones; approximately 89% are singletons. The source material was PBMCs or T cells enriched from blood (not recorded which). The receptors originated from a man aged 30 to 39 who had recovered from COVID-19. CDR3s include the opening cysteine and the closing phenylalanine or tryptophan. D genes are given only for firm matches. Some rows mark clone size as missing; the rest say once, few, many or name a class of expanded clone.

size,D,V,J,DNA,CDR3
.,TRBD1,TRBV12-5,TRBJ1-3,TGTGCTAGTGCCGACCCTCAGGGGGCTGGAAACACCATATATTTT,CASADPQGAGNTIYF
.,.,TRBV18,TRBJ1-2,TGTGCCAGCTCACCACCCGGGTTCTCAGAGGGCGGTAATGGCTACACCTTC,CASSPPGFSEGGNGYTF
.,.,TRBV6-1,TRBJ1-1,TGTGCCAGCAGTGAGTCGTGGGGCTCTGAAGCTTTCTTT,CASSESWGSEAFF
.,TRBD2,TRBV5-1,TRBJ2-5,TGCGCCAGCAGCTACCGACTAGCGGGGATACAAGAGACCCAGTACTTC,CASSYRLAGIQETQYF
.,.,TRBV7-9,TRBJ1-2,TGTGCCAGCAGCTTATCAGGGGCCTATGGCTACACCTTC,CASSLSGAYGYTF
.,.,TRBV15,TRBJ1-1,TGTGCCACCAGCAGAGGAACAGCATGGAACACTGAAGCTTTCTTT,CATSRGTAWNTEAFF
.,.,TRBV10-2,TRBJ1-4,TGCGCCAGCAGTGAGTCGATCGAGGGTGAAAAACTGTTTTTT,CASSESIEGEKLFF
.,.,TRBV7-3,TRBJ2-2,TGTGCCAGCAGCTCAACCGGGAACACCGGGGAGCTGTTTTTT,CASSSTGNTGELFF
.,.,TRBV6-5,TRBJ1-2,TGTGCCAGCAGAGGGGAAATCTATGGCTACACCTTC,CASRGEIYGYTF
.,.,TRBV12-5,TRBJ2-1,TGTGCTTCTGTCGCTGGGGGGTCCTACAATGAGCAGTTCTTC,CASVAGGSYNEQFF
.,.,TRBV27,TRBJ1-6,TGTGCCAGCAGGAAACAGGGTGCCCTCCACTTT,CASRKQGALHF
.,TRBD1,TRBV14,TRBJ1-3,TGTGCCAGCAGCCAAGTGACAGGGACTGGAAACACCATATATTTT,CASSQVTGTGNTIYF
once,.,TRBV3-1/TRBV3-2,TRBJ2-7,TGTGCCAGCAGCCAAGACCTATACGAGCAGTACTTC,CASSQDLYEQYF
.,.,TRBV2,TRBJ2-3,TGTGCCAGCGTGGCCAGGGTGGATACGCAGTATTTT,CASVARVDTQYF
.,.,TRBV29-1,TRBJ1-5,TGCCGCGTTGATCGGGGGGACGGGGGGCGAAGGAAGGGTCAGCCCCAGCATTTT,CRVDRGDGGRRKGQPQHF
.,TRBD1,TRBV6-5,TRBJ2-7,TGTGCCAGCAGCACCCCGGGACAGGGGCGGTACGAGCAGTACTTC,CASSTPGQGRYEQYF